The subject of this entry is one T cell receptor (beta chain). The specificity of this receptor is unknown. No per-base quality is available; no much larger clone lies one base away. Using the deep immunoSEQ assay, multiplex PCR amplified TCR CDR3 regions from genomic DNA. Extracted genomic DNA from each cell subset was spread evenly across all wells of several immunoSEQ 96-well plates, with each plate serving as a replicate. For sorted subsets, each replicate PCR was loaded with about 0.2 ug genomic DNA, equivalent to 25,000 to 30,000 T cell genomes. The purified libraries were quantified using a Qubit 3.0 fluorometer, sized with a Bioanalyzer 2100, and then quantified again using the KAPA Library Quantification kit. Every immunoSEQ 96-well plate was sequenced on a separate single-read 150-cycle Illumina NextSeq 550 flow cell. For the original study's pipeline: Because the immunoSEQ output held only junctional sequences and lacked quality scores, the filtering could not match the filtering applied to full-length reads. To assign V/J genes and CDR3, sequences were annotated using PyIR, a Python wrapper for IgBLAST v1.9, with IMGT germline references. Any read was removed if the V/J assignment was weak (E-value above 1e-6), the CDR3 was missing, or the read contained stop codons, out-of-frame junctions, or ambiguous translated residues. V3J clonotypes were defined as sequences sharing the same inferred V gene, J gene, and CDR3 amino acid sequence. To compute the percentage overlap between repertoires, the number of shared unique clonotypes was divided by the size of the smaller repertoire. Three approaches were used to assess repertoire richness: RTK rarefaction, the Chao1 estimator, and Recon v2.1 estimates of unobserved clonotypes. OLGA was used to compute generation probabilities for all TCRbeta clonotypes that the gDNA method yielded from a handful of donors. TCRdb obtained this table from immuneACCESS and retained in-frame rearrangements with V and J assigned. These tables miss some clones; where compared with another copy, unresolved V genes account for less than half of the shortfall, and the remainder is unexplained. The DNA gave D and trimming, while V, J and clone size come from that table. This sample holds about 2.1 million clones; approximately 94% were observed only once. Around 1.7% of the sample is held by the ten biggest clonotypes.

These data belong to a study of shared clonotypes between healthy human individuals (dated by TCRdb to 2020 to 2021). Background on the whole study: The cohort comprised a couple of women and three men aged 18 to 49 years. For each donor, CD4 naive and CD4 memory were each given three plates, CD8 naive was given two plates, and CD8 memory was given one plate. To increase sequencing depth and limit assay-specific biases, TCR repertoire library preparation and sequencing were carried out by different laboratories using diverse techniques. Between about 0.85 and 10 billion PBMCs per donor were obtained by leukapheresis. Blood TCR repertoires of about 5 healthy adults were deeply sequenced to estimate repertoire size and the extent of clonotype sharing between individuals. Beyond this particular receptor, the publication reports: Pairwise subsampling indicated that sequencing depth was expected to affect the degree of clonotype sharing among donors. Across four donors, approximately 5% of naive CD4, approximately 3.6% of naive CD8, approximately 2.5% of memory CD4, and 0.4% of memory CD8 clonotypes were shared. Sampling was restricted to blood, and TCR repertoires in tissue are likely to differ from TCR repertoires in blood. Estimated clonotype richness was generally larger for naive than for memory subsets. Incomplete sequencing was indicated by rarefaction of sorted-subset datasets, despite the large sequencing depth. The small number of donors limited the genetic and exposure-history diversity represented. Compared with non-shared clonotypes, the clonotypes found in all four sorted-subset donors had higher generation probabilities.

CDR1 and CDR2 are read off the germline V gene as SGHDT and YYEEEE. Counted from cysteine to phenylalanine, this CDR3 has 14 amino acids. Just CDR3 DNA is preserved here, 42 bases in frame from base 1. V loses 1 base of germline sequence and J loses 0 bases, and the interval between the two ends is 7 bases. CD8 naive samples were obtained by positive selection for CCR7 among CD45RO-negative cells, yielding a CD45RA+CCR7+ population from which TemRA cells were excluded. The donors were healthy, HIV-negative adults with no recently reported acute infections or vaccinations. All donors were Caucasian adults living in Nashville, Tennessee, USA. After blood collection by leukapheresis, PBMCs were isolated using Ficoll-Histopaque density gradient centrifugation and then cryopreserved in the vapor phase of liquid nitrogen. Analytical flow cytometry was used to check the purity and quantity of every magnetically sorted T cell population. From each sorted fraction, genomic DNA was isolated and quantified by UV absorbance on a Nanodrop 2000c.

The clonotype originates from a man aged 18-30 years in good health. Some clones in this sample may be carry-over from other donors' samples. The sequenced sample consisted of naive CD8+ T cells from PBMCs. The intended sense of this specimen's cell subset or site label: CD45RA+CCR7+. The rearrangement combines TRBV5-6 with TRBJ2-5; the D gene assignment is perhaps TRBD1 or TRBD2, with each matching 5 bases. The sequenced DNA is TGTGCCAGCAGCTTGTGGGGGTACCAAGAGACCCAGTACTTC. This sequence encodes CASSLWGYQETQYF.